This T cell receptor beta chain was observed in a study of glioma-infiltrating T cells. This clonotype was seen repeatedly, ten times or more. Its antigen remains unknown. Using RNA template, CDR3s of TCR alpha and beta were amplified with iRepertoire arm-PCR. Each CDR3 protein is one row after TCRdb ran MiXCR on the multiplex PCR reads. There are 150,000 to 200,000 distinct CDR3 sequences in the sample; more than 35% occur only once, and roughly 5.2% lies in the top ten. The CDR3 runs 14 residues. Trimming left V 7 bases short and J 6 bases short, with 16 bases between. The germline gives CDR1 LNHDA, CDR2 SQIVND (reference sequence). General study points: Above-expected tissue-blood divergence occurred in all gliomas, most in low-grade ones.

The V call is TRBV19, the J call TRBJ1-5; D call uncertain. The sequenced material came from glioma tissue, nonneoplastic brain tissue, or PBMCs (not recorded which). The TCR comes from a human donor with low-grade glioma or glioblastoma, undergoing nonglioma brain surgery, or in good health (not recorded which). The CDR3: CASTPDGEGQPQHF. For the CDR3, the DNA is TGTGCCAGTACCCCCGACGGGGAGGGTCAGCCCCAGCATTTT.